This T cell receptor (beta chain) was captured by sequencing in a study of control samples from healthy donors and cancer patients. CDR3 size: 14 residues. Deletions cut 9 bases from V and 8 bases from J, with 20 bases between. Germline V lookup: CDR1 LNHDA, CDR2 SQIVND (reference sequence). This table comes from immunoSEQ multiplex PCR, and its TCRdb copy is limited to in-frame clones, with some not included. The sample lists 90,000 to 110,000 clones, roughly 90% occurring once. The sequence derives from a woman aged 45-60 years in good health. The chain uses TRBV19 and TRBJ2-4, with D maybe TRBD2 (6 bases). The sample was blood. The CDR3 DNA reads TGTGCCAGCTCTCCAGGAGGGCCGGTGGACATTCAGTACTTC. Translated: CASSPGGPVDIQYF.